Below, 16 T cell receptor beta chains from the same sample are listed, as sequenced in a study of blood T cell repertoires in COVID-19. Here immunoSEQ multiplex PCR was the method, and the copy in TCRdb shows in-frame clones only, minus some. The sample consists of roughly 250,000 clones, about 89% of them appearing once. What was sequenced was peripheral blood. The source of these receptors is a man in his forties who had recovered from COVID-19.

The genes are TRBV10-1 and TRBJ1-1; TRBD1 agrees at 7 bases. The germline V gene encodes CDR1 WNHNN and CDR2 SYGVQD (reference sequence). V was pared by 7 bases and J by 0 bases, with 8 bases of the junction left unmatched. There are 15 residues in the CDR3. The CDR3 DNA follows: TGCGCCAGCATCAACCCGGGACAGTTGAACACTGAAGCTTTCTTT. The encoded protein is CASINPGQLNTEAFF.

The rearrangement uses TRBV10-3 and TRBJ2-1, with 8 nucleotides matching TRBD2. The germline CDR1 and CDR2 sequences are ENHRY and SYGVKD. The J segment lost 7 bases and the V segment lost 7 bases, leaving 12 bases of the junction unmatched. This CDR3 contains 15 residues. This CDR3 is CAITKEAGALNEQFF. The CDR3 region has the DNA TGTGCCATCACAAAGGAAGCGGGGGCCCTTAATGAGCAGTTCTTC.

The chain recombines TRBV6-4 with TRBJ2-5; 8 bases are shared with TRBD1. CDR3 length equals 13 residues. J was trimmed by 3 bases and V by 6 bases; bases with no gene match: 3. CDR1 and CDR2 from the germline V gene are MRHNA and SNTAGT. CDR3 in amino acids: CASRKTGEETQYF. The CDR3 bases are TGTGCCAGCAGGAAGACAGGGGAAGAGACCCAGTACTTC.

The chain has TRBV3-1 (or the pseudogene TRBV3-2) and TRBJ2-1; D call uncertain. The CDR3 has 17 amino acids. Trimming removed 0 bases from V and 0 bases from J, with 12 bases in between. Germline assignment: CDR1 LGHDT and CDR2 YNNKEL (reference sequence). Here the CDR3 DNA reads TGTGCCAGCAGCCAAGATGCGGAGTGGAGCTCCTACAATGAGCAGTTCTTC. This gives the protein CASSQDAEWSSYNEQFF.

This clone was seen only once. The rearrangement joins TRBV4-2 to TRBJ2-1, with TRBD2 as a possible D gene (6 bases). The germline V and J ends were trimmed by 1 base and 2 bases, with 18 bases remaining between them. The CDR3 sequence is 18 residues long. The germline V gene encodes CDR1 LGHNA and CDR2 YNFKEQ. The CDR3 here is CASSQGPLLAAAYNEQFF. CDR3 DNA: TGTGCCAGCAGCCAAGGGCCTTTACTAGCTGCAGCCTACAATGAGCAGTTCTTC.

CDR3 in DNA: TGTGCCAGCGTATTATCAGGGGCAATTGGAAACACCATATATTTT. It codes for CASVLSGAIGNTIYF. This sequence joins TRBV2 and TRBJ1-3, with D possibly TRBD1 on 6 matching bases. This CDR3 is built from 15 residues. V gave up 8 bases and J gave up 3 bases, with 17 bases separating them. Germline V CDR1 and CDR2: SNHLY, FYNNEI.

The chain employs TRBV19 and TRBJ2-5; 12 bases fit TRBD2. The V and J ends lost 4 bases and 2 bases, in that order; junction bases with no gene match: 5. Looked up from germline, CDR1 is LNHDA and CDR2 is SQIVND (reference sequence). The CDR3 totals 16 residues. The CDR3 DNA reads TGTGCCAGTAGTACGACTAGCGGGGGCCGGCAAGAGACCCAGTACTTC. Its translation is CASSTTSGGRQETQYF.

The rearrangement links TRBV5-1 to TRBJ2-5; 13 bases match TRBD2. Trimming cost V 4 bases and J 5 bases; bases outside gene matches: 8. The germline gives CDR1 SGHRS, CDR2 YFSETQ. The CDR3 is made up of 16 amino acids. CDR3 protein: CASSPQLAGGPETQYF. The CDR3 bases are TGCGCCAGCAGCCCCCAACTAGCGGGAGGGCCGGAGACCCAGTACTTC.

The chain joins TRBV7-2 to TRBJ2-1; D uncertain. Germline-derived CDR1 and CDR2 are SGHTA and FQGNSA. V was cut by 1 base and J by 8 bases, with 3 bases left in between. The CDR3 is 11 residues long. The CDR3 sequence: CASSLVYEQFF. The CDR3 DNA reads as TGTGCCAGCAGCTTAGTATATGAGCAGTTCTTC.

In this sample, this clone turned up once. V is TRBV9 and J is TRBJ2-7; 13 positions match TRBD2. Germline-derived CDR1 and CDR2 are SGDLS and YYNGEE. Trimming cost V 3 bases and J 4 bases; bases outside gene matches: 4. The length of the CDR3 is 15 residues. CDR3 sequence (DNA): TGTGCCAGCAGCGGGACTAGCGGGAGCGGGTACGAGCAGTACTTC. Amino acid sequence: CASSGTSGSGYEQYF.

The rearrangement uses TRBV2 and TRBJ1-5; 7 nucleotides line up with TRBD1. The CDR3 is 14 residues long. Germline-derived CDR1 and CDR2 are SNHLY and FYNNEI. The V and J ends lost 3 bases and 3 bases, in that order; junction bases with no gene match: 2. In DNA form, the CDR3 reads TGTGCCAGCAGTGAGACAGGGATCAATCAGCCCCAGCATTTT. Translation gives CASSETGINQPQHF. Filled out from reference TRBV2 and TRBJ1-5, the complete variable domain reads EPEVTQTPSHQVTQMGQEVILRCVPISNHLYFYWYRQILGQKVEFLVSFYNNEISEKSEIFDDQFSVERPDGSNFTLKIRSTKLEDSAMYFCASSETGINQPQHFGDGTRLSIL.

The J gene is TRBJ2-3, the V gene TRBV7-3; D is perhaps TRBD1 (5 bases). The length of the CDR3 is 17 residues. CDR1 and CDR2 from the germline V gene are SGHTA and FQGTGA. The germline V and J ends were trimmed by 0 bases and 6 bases, with 19 bases remaining between them. The CDR3 nucleotides read TGTGCCAGCAGCTTAACGCCTCCAGGGTCAGGAGTGGATACGCAGTATTTT. Protein sequence: CASSLTPPGSGVDTQYF.

About this clone: The sample holds other DNA sequences that translate to the same CDR3. Written as DNA, the CDR3 is TGCGCCAGCAGCCAAGAAGGGAGGGGCTATGGCTACACCTTC. This codes for CASSQEGRGYGYTF. J is TRBJ1-2 and V is TRBV4-3, with TRBD1 as a possible D gene (5 bases). Trimming took 0 bases from V and 4 from J, leaving 9 bases between them. The CDR3 contains 14 residues. The germline gives CDR1 LGHNA, CDR2 YSLEER.

The chain is built from TRBV19 and TRBJ2-7; 9 bases align to TRBD1. The J segment lost 5 bases and the V segment lost 7 bases, leaving 9 bases of the junction unmatched. Germline-derived CDR1 and CDR2 are LNHDA and SQIVND (reference sequence). The CDR3 spans 14 residues. Here the CDR3 reads CASKVTGGPNEQYF. The CDR3 DNA follows: TGTGCCAGTAAAGTCACAGGGGGCCCGAACGAGCAGTACTTC.

This clone was seen only once. CDR3 in amino acids: CASSVSSRTGRRGGYTF. The CDR3 nucleotides are TGTGCCAGTAGTGTATCCTCGAGGACAGGGCGAAGGGGTGGCTACACCTTC. This chain uses TRBV19 with TRBJ1-2; 8 positions agree with TRBD1. The CDR3 loop spans 17 amino acids. Germline CDR1 and CDR2: LNHDA and SQIVND (reference sequence). The V segment lost 5 bases and the J segment 7 bases; nucleotides outside the gene matches: 18.

The chain recombines TRBV29-1 with TRBJ2-7; 9 bases are a match to TRBD1. The CDR3 runs to 13 residues. CDR1 and CDR2 from the germline V gene are SQVTM and ANQGSEA. The trim removed 5 bases at V and 2 bases at J, leaving 4 bases unmatched. The CDR3 DNA reads as TGCAGCGTTCCGGGACAGGGTGCCTACGAGCAGTACTTC. Protein: CSVPGQGAYEQYF.